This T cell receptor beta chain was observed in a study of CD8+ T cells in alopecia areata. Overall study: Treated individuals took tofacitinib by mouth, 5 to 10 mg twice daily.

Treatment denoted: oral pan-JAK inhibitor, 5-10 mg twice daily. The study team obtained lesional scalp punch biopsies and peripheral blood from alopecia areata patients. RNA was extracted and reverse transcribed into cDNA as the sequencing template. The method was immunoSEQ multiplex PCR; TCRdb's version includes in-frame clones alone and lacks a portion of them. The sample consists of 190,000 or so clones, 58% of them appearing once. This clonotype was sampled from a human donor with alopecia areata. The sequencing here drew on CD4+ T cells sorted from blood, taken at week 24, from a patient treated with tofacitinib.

The CDR3 loop is CASSRDYGNTGELFF. The CDR3 DNA is TGTGCCAGCAGCCGGGACTATGGTAACACCGGGGAGCTGTTTTTT. The rearrangement joins TRBV5-6 to TRBJ2-2; 7 positions agree with TRBD2. This CDR3 comprises 15 residues. Germline V gene sequence: CDR1 SGHDT, CDR2 YYEEEE. V lost 4 bases, J lost 2 bases, and 5 bases stayed unmatched.